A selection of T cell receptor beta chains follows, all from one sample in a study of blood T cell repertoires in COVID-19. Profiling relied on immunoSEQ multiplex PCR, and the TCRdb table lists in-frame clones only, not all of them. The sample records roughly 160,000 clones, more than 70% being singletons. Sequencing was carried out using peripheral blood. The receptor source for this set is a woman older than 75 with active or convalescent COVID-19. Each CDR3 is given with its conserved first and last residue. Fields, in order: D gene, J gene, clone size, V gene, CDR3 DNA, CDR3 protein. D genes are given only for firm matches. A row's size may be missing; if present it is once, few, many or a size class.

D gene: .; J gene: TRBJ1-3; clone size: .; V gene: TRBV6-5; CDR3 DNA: TGTGCCAGCAGCCGCGGAGGGAGGTATGGAAACACCATATATTTT; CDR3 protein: CASSRGGRYGNTIYF
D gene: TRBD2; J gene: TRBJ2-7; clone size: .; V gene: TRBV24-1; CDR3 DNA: TGTGACAGAAAATTCAGGGGCGCTAGCGGGAGGGCCTACGAGCAGTACTTC; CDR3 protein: CDRKFRGASGRAYEQYF
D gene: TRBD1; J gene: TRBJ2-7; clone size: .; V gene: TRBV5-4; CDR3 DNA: TGTGCCAGCAGCCAAAAGCGACAGGGGGCGGGGGAGCAGTACTTC; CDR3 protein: CASSQKRQGAGEQYF
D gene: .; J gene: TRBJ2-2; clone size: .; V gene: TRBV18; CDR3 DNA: TGTGCCAGCTCACCTCGTAATAGCAGGGCGAACACCGGGGAGCTGTTTTTT; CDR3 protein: CASSPRNSRANTGELFF
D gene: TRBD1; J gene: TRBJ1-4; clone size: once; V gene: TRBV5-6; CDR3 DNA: TGTGCCAGCAGCTCGACAGGGGTTGGGGAAAAACTGTTTTTT; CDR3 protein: CASSSTGVGEKLFF
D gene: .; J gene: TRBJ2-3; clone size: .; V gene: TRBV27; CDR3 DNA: TGTGCCAGCAGACCAAGAGACACAGATACGCAGTATTTT; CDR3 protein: CASRPRDTDTQYF
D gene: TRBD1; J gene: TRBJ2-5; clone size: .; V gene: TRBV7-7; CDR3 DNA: TGTGCCAGCAGCATGGGGACAGGGGGCCTGGAGACCCAGTACTTC; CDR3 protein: CASSMGTGGLETQYF
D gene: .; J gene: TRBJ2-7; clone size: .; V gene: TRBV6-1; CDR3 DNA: TGTGCCAGCAGTGAAAGAACAGGGAGCGTCCTTGAGCAGTACTTC; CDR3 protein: CASSERTGSVLEQYF
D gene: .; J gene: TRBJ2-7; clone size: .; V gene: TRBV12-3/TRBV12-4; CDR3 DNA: TGTGCCAGCGGGGGGGCAGCAGCCTACGAGCAGTACTTC; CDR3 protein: CASGGAAAYEQYF
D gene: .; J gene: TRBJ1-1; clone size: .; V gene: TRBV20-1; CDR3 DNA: TGCAGTGCTAATTCAGACACTGAAGCTTTCTTT; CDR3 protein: CSANSDTEAFF
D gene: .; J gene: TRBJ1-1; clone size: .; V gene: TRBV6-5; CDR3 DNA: TGTGCCAGCAGTCCCCAGTTACGGAACACTGAAGCTTTCTTT; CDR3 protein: CASSPQLRNTEAFF
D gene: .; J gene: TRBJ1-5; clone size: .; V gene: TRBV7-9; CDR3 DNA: TGTGCCAGCAGCTTCCTGGCCCTCCACCTCAATCAGCCCCAGCATTTT; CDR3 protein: CASSFLALHLNQPQHF
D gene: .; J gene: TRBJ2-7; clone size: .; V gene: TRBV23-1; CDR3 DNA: TGCGCCAGCAGTCTTTCCCAGGGGCTCAGCCCCTACGAGCAGTACTTC; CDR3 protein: CASSLSQGLSPYEQYF
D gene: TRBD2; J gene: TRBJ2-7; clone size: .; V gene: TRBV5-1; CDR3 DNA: TGCGCCAGCAGCTCCCGGGGGACTAGCGACCTCTCAGAGCAGTACTTC; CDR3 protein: CASSSRGTSDLSEQYF
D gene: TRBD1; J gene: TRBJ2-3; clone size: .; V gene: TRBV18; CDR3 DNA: TGTGCCAGCTCACAGGGGGCGAATGAAGATACGCAGTATTTT; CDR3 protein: CASSQGANEDTQYF
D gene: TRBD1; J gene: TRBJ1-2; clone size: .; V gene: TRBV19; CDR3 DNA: TGTGCCAGTACCTCGACAGGGGAATGGGTTGGCTACACCTTC; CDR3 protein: CASTSTGEWVGYTF
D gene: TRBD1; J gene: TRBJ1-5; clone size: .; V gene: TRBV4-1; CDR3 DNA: TGCGCCAGCAGCCAAGATCCCGACAGGGGCAATCAGCCCCAGCATTTT; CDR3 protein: CASSQDPDRGNQPQHF
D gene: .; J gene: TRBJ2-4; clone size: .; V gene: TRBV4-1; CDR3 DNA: TGCGCCAGCAGCCAAGACAGGGGTGAAAGAGCCAAAAACATTCAGTACTTC; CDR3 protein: CASSQDRGERAKNIQYF
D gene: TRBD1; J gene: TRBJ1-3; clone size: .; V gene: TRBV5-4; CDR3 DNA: TGTGCCAGCAGCTTGACAGGGGTTGGAAACACCATATATTTT; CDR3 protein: CASSLTGVGNTIYF
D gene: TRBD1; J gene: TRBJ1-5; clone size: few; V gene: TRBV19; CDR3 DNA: TGTGCCACCGGAGACAGGGGGCTCGTTCAGCCCCAGCATTTT; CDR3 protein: CATGDRGLVQPQHF
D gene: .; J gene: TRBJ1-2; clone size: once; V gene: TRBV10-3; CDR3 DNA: TGTGCCATCAGTCCGGGGGTGAGCTATGGCTACACCTTC; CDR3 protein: CAISPGVSYGYTF
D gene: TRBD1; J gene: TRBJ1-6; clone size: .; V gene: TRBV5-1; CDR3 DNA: TGCGCCAGCAGCTTGGACAGGGGATCACCCCTCCACTTT; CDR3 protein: CASSLDRGSPLHF
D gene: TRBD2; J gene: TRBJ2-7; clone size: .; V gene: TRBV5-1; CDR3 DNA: TGCGCCAGCAGTCAAACTAGCGGGAGCTCCTACGAGCAGTACTTC; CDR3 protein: CASSQTSGSSYEQYF
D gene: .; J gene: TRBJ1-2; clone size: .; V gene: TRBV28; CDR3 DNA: TGTGCCAGCAGTCCTTTCCTGGACAGACTCAACTATGGCTACACCTTC; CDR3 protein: CASSPFLDRLNYGYTF
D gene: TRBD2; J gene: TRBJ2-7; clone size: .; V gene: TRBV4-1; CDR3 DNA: TGCGCCAGCAGCCAAGTAGGGGCTAGCGGGAGCTCCTACGAGCAGTACTTC; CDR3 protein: CASSQVGASGSSYEQYF
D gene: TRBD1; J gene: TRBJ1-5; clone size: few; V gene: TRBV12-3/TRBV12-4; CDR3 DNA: TGTGCCAGCAGTTTGGACAGGAGGCAGCCCCAGCATTTT; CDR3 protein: CASSLDRRQPQHF
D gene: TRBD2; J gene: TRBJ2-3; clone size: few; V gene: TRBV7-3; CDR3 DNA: TGTGCCAGCAGTCTTAGCGGGAGTGGGACAGATACGCAGTATTTT; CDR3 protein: CASSLSGSGTDTQYF
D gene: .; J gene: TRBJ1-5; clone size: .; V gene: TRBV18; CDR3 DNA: TGTGCCAGCGGGGGGGGGAATCAGCCCCAGCATTTT; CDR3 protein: CASGGGNQPQHF
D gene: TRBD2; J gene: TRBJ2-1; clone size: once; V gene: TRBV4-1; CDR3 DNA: TGCGCCAGCAGCCAAGGTCCGGGAGGTTTTGATGAGCAGTTCTTC; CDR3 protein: CASSQGPGGFDEQFF
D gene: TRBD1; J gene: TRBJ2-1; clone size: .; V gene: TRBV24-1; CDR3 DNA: TGTGCCACCAGTGATTTTGTCGGCAGGGGACAGCTAAGCGAGCAGTTCTTC; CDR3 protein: CATSDFVGRGQLSEQFF
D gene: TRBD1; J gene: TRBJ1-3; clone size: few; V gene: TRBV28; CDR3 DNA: TGTGCCAGCAGTCCCTCCGGGACAGGGTCTGGAAACACCATATATTTT; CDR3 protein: CASSPSGTGSGNTIYF